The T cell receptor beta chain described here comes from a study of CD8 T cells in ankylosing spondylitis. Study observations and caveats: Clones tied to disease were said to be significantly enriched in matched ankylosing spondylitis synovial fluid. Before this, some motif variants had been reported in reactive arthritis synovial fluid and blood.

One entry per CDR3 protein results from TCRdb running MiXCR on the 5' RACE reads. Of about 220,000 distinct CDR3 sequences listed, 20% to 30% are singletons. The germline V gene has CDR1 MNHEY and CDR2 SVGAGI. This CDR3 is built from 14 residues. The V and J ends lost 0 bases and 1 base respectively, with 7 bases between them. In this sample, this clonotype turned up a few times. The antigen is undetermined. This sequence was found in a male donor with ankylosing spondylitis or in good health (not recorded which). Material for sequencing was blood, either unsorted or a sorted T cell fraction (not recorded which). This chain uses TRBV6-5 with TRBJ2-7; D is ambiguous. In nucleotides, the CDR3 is TGTGCCAGCAGTTACTCGAGGTTGTCCTACGAGCAGTACTTC. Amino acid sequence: CASSYSRLSYEQYF.